This TCR beta chain was obtained from a study of blood T cell repertoires in COVID-19. As for the study in general: From T cells, B-cell-depleted T cells, or PBMCs came the material, which was cDNA or gDNA.

Here immunoSEQ multiplex PCR was the method, and the copy in TCRdb shows in-frame clones only, minus some. Of 130,000 or so clones detected, approximately 88% appear once; the ten largest clones hold about a tenth. In germline, CDR1 is MNHEY, CDR2 SMNVEV (reference sequence). The CDR3 loop spans 14 amino acids. J lost 4 bases, V lost 5 bases, and 5 bases had no gene match. This sequence joins TRBV27 and TRBJ1-5; TRBD1 agrees at 7 bases. The specimen sequenced was peripheral blood. This TCR derives from a man in his fifties or sixties with acute or convalescent COVID-19. In nucleotides, the CDR3 is TGTGCCAGCAGTCCCCTGACAGGGAATCAGCCCCAGCATTTT. Translation: CASSPLTGNQPQHF.